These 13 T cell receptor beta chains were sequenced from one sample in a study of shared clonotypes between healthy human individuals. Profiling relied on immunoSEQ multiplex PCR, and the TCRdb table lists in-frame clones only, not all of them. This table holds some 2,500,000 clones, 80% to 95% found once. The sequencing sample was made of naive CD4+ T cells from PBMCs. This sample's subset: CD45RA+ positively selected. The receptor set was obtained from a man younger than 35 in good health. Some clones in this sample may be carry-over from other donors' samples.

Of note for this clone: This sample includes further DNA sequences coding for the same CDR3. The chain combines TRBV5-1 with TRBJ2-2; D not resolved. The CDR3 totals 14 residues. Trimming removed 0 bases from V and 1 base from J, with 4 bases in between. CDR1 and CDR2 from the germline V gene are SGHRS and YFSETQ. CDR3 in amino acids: CASSLGRNTGELFF. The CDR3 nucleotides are TGCGCCAGCAGCTTGGGGCGGAACACCGGGGAGCTGTTTTTT.

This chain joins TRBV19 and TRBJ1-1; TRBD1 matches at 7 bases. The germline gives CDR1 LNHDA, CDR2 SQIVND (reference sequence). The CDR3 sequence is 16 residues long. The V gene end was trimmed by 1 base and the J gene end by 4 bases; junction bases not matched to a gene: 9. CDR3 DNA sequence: TGTGCCAGTAGTATAGTAGGGGGCCCCGGGGGCACTGAAGCTTTCTTT. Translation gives CASSIVGGPGGTEAFF.

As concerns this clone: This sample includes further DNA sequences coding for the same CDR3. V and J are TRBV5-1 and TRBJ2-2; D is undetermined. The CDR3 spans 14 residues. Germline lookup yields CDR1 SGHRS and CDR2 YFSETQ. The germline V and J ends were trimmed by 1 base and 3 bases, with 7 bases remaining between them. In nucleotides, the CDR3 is TGCGCCAGCAGCTTGCAAGGCGACACCGGGGAGCTGTTTTTT. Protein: CASSLQGDTGELFF.

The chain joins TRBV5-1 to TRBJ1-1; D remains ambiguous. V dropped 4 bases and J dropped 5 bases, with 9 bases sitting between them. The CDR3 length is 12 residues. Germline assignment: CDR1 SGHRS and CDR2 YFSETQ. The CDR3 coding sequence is TGCGCCAGCAGCCTGGAGGAGACTGAAGCTTTCTTT. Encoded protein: CASSLEETEAFF.

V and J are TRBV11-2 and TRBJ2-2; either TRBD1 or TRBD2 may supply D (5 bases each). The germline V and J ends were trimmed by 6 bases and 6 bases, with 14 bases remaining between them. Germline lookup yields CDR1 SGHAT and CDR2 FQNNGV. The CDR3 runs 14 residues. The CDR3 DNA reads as TGTGCCAGCAGGGGGACGTTCTTGGCCGGGGAGCTGTTTTTT. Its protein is CASRGTFLAGELFF.

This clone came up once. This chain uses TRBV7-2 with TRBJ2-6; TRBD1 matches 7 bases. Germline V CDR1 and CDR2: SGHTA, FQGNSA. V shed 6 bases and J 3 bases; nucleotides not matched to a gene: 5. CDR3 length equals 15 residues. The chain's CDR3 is CASRKGAYGANVLTF. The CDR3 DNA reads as TGTGCCAGCAGAAAGGGGGCGTATGGGGCCAACGTCCTGACTTTC.

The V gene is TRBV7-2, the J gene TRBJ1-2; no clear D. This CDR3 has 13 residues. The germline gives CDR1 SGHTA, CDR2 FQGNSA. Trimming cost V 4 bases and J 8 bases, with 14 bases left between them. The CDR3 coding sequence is TGTGCCAGCAGCTCACCGCGGGAGGTCGGCTACACCTTC. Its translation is CASSSPREVGYTF.

CDR3 region: CAWKGPQSQPQHF. The CDR3 nucleotides read TGTGCCTGGAAGGGGCCCCAAAGTCAGCCCCAGCATTTT. V is TRBV30 and J is TRBJ1-5; tentatively, D is TRBD1 (5 bases). Germline CDR1 and CDR2: GTSNPN and SVGIG (reference sequence). V lost 4 bases to trimming and J lost 6 bases, with 13 bases between them. The CDR3 has 13 residues.

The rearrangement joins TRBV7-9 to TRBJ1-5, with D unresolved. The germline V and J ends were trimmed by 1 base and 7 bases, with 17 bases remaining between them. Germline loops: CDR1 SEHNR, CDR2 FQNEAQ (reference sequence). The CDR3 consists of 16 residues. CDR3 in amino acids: CASSLGGTGIRQPQHF. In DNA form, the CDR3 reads TGTGCCAGCAGCTTAGGGGGAACGGGCATCCGACAGCCCCAGCATTTT.

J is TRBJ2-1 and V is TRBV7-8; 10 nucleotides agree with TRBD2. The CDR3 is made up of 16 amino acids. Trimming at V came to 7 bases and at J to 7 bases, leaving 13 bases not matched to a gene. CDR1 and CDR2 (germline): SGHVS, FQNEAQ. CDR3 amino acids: CASILRLAGGMNEQFF. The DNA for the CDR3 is TGTGCCAGCATCCTCCGTTTAGCGGGAGGAATGAATGAGCAGTTCTTC. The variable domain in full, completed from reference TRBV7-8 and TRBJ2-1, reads GAGVSQSPRYKVAKRGQDVALRCDPISGHVSLFWYQQALGQGPEFLTYFQNEAQLDKSGLPSDRFFAERPEGSVSTLKIQRTQQEDSAVYLCASILRLAGGMNEQFFGPGTRLTVL.

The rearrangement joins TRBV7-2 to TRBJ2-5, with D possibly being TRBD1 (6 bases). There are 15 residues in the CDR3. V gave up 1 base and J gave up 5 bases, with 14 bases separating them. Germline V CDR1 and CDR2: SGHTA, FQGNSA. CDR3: CASSLDPRGRETQYF. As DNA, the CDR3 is TGTGCCAGCAGCTTAGACCCCAGGGGTCGGGAGACCCAGTACTTC.

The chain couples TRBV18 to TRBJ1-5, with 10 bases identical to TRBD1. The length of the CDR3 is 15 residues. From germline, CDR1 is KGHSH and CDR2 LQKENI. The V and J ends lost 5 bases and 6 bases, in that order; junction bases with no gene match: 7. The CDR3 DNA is TGTGCCAGCTCATCAGACAGGGGGCGAAGTCAGCCCCAGCATTTT. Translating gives CASSSDRGRSQPQHF.

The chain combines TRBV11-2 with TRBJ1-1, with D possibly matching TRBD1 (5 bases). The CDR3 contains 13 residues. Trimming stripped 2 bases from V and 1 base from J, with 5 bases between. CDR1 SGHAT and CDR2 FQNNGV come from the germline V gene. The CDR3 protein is CASSLRGNTEAFF. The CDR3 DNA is TGTGCCAGCAGCTTAAGGGGGAACACTGAAGCTTTCTTT.